This TCR beta chain comes out of a study of CD8 T cells in Susac syndrome. Study results and limitations: It was acknowledged in the study that the number of individuals who were included in its TCR sequencing and HLA analysis was relatively small.

The T cells that were sequenced for TCR beta were CD8+ and CD4+ cells from blood. As concerns this clonotype: Its antigen is undetermined.

Reverse transcription used about 0.45 to 1 ug RNA and random hexamers. TCRdb redid the calling of the immunoSEQ multiplex PCR reads with MiXCR, one entry per CDR3 protein. The sample includes approximately 180,000 distinct CDR3 sequences, roughly nine tenths of them seen just once. CDR3 length: 12 residues. V shed 3 bases and J shed 6 bases, with 8 bases lying between them. Sample: CD4+ T cells from PBMCs. V usage is TRBV12-3 or TRBV12-4 and J usage is TRBJ1-1; D is unresolved. This receptor was obtained from a human donor with Susac syndrome. CDR3 DNA sequence: TGTGCCAGCAGTTTTTGGATGTCTGAAGCTTTCTTT. Translation gives CASSFWMSEAFF.